These 14 T cell receptor beta chains share one sample of origin, sequenced in a study of graft-versus-host responses after intestinal transplantation. No antigen has been identified for these receptors. Sequencing was performed with immunoSEQ multiplex PCR; in TCRdb, only in-frame clones are kept and a portion is missing. The data contain approximately 82,000 clones, 90% to 95% of them singletons. Specimen: unstimulated CD8+ T cells sorted from spleen or lymph node cells, collected before transplant. These receptors came from a human donor who was the organ donor for an intestinal transplant.

The V call is TRBV4-1, the J call TRBJ1-2; tentatively, D is TRBD1 (6 bases). The ends were cut back, 3 bases at V and 3 bases at J, with 8 bases in the middle. Germline V gene data show CDR1 as MGHRA and CDR2 as YSYEKL. The CDR3 has 13 amino acids. CDR3 nucleotide sequence: TGCGCCAGCAGCCAGGCAGGGGACTATGGCTACACCTTC. This translates into CASSQAGDYGYTF.

The V and J genes are TRBV7-9 and TRBJ2-1, with D possibly TRBD2 on 6 matching bases. Trimming took 4 bases from V and 0 from J, leaving 7 bases between them. The germline V gene has CDR1 SEHNR and CDR2 FQNEAQ (reference sequence). The CDR3 covers 14 residues. This CDR3 reads CASSSTSSYNEQFF. DNA of the CDR3: TGTGCCAGCAGCTCGACTAGCTCCTACAATGAGCAGTTCTTC.

This clone appeared a few times. V usage is TRBV5-6 and J usage is TRBJ2-1; D is unclear. Trimming took 2 bases from V and 3 from J, leaving 12 bases between them. The CDR3 is 15 amino acids. Germline CDR1 is SGHDT and CDR2 is YYEEEE. CDR3 sequence: CASSFSVTVYNEQFF. CDR3 DNA: TGTGCCAGCAGCTTTTCGGTCACCGTCTACAATGAGCAGTTCTTC.

V is TRBV7-9 and J is TRBJ2-5; D is unresolved. Trimming removed 5 bases from V and 5 bases from J, with 24 bases in between. The CDR3 extends over 17 amino acids. The germline CDR1 and CDR2 sequences are SEHNR and FQNEAQ (reference sequence). The CDR3, as DNA: TGTGCCAGCAGCCCCCACCTGGGCACCACCTTTGGGGAGACCCAGTACTTC. It encodes CASSPHLGTTFGETQYF.

The chain has TRBV9 and TRBJ2-7; 7 bases agree with TRBD2. Germline CDR1 SGDLS, CDR2 YYNGEE. The V gene end was trimmed by 3 bases and the J gene end by 3 bases; junction bases not matched to a gene: 12. The CDR3 sequence is 16 residues long. For the CDR3, the DNA is TGTGCCAGCAGCGGTGGACTAGTCACAAACGACTACGAGCAGTACTTC. Translating it yields CASSGGLVTNDYEQYF.

The count of this clone is one. J is TRBJ1-2 and V is TRBV28; D ambiguous. Trimming pared 5 bases from V and 8 bases from J, leaving 15 bases between. The CDR3 is 13 residues long. The germline CDR1 and CDR2 sequences are MDHEN and SYDVKM. The CDR3 DNA follows: TGTGCCAGCAGTGGGAGGGAGTTCATCGGCTACACCTTC. Its translation: CASSGREFIGYTF.

The V and J genes are TRBV11-2 and TRBJ2-1; 12 nucleotides match TRBD2. Per the germline V gene, CDR1 is SGHAT and CDR2 is FQNNGV. CDR3 length: 17 residues. The junction had 5 bases not matched to a gene; V was cut back by 1 base and J by 4 bases. The CDR3 DNA is TGTGCCAGCAGCTTAGTCCCCGGGACTAGCGGGTACAATGAGCAGTTCTTC. It encodes CASSLVPGTSGYNEQFF.

The CDR3 DNA reads TGTGCCAGTATTTACGCCCCCTTGGGCGCGGGTTACAATGAGCAGTTCTTC. Protein: CASIYAPLGAGYNEQFF. This chain connects TRBV2 to TRBJ2-1, with TRBD2 as a possible D gene (5 bases). Germline V lookup: CDR1 SNHLY, CDR2 FYNNEI. Trimming cost V 9 bases and J 4 bases, with 25 bases left between them. CDR3 length: 17 amino acids.

The rearrangement links TRBV27 to TRBJ2-7; perhaps TRBD2 as D (5 bases). Per the germline V gene, CDR1 is MNHEY and CDR2 is SMNVEV (reference sequence). The V end lost 5 bases, the J end lost 3 bases, and 20 bases lay between the germline ends. This CDR3 comprises 16 residues. In nucleotides, the CDR3 is TGTGCCAGCAGTCCCTTCGGGATATCGGCGGGCTACGAGCAGTACTTC. Translating gives CASSPFGISAGYEQYF.

V and J are TRBV27 and TRBJ2-7; D is perhaps TRBD1 (7 bases). The CDR3 covers 14 residues. V dropped 8 bases and J dropped 9 bases, with 23 bases sitting between them. Germline assignment: CDR1 MNHEY and CDR2 SMNVEV (reference sequence). CDR3 region: CASGLGGQQSVQYF. As DNA, the CDR3 is TGTGCCAGCGGCCTCGGGGGACAGCAATCAGTGCAGTACTTC.

The V gene is TRBV7-6, the J gene TRBJ2-2; maybe TRBD1 (5 bases). Germline-derived CDR1 and CDR2 are SGHVS and FNYEAQ. V dropped 1 base and J dropped 5 bases, with 17 bases sitting between them. This CDR3 has 17 amino acids. The DNA for the CDR3 is TGTGCCAGCAGCTTAGATGCGGTAGGGGAATCGACCGGGGAGCTGTTTTTT. It encodes CASSLDAVGESTGELFF.

This chain links TRBV6-5 with TRBJ1-2; D is uncertain. The CDR3 has 14 amino acids. The V end was cut by 5 bases, the J end by 0 bases, with 10 bases between. The germline V gene encodes CDR1 MNHEY and CDR2 SVGAGI. The CDR3 DNA reads TGTGCCAGCAGTCCCGGCGGCCCTAACTATGGCTACACCTTC. It yields the protein CASSPGGPNYGYTF.

This clone was recorded only once. CDR3 loop: CASSAGGSAYEQYF. CDR3 nucleotides: TGTGCCAGCAGCGCGGGCGGGAGCGCCTACGAGCAGTACTTC. This chain uses TRBV7-2 with TRBJ2-7, with 7 bases lining up with TRBD2. Germline trimming cut 5 bases from V and 2 bases from J; bases unmatched to any gene: 6. The CDR3 contains 14 residues. Germline CDR1 reads SGHTA; CDR2 reads FQGNSA.

The V gene is TRBV27, the J gene TRBJ2-7; TRBD1 agrees at 10 bases. This CDR3 has 15 amino acids. From germline, CDR1 is MNHEY and CDR2 SMNVEV (reference sequence). J was trimmed by 5 bases and V by 4 bases; bases with no gene match: 8. CDR3 sequence reads: CASSSLGTGVNEQYF. The CDR3 nucleotides are TGTGCCAGCAGTTCATTGGGGACAGGGGTCAACGAGCAGTACTTC.